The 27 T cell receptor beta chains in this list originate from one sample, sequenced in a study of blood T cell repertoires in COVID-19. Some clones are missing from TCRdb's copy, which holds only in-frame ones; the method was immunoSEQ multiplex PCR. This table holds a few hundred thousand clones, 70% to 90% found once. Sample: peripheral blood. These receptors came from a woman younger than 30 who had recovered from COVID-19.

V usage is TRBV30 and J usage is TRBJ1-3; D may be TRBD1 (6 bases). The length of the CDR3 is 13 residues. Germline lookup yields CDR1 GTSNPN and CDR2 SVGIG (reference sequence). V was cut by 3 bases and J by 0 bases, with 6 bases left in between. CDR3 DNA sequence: TGTGCCTGGAGAGGGGGCTCTGGAAACACCATATATTTT. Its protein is CAWRGGSGNTIYF.

CDR3 nucleotide sequence: TGTGCCAGCAGCCGAACTGCAGGCACCGGGGAGCTGTTTTTT. Translation gives CASSRTAGTGELFF. This rearrangement joins TRBV27 to TRBJ2-2; D gene ambiguous. The germline CDR1 and CDR2 sequences are MNHEY and SMNVEV (reference sequence). The CDR3 is 14 residues long. Trimming took 6 bases from V and 4 from J, leaving 12 bases between them.

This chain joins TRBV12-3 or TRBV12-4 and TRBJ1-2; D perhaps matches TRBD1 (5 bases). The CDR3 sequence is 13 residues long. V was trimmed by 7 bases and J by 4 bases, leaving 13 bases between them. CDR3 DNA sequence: TGTGCCAGCACCGATCCCCAGGGCTATGGCTACACCTTC. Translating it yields CASTDPQGYGYTF.

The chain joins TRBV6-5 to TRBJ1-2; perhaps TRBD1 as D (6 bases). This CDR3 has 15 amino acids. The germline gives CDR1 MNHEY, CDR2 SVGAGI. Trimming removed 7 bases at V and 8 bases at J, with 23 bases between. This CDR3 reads CASTRPGLGQGGYTF. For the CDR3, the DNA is TGTGCCAGCACTAGACCCGGGTTGGGGCAGGGGGGCTACACCTTC.

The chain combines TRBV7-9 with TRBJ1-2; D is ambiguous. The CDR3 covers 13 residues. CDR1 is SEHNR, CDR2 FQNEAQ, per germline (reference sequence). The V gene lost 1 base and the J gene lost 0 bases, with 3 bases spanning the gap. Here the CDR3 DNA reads TGTGCCAGCAGCTTAGTAGCTAACTATGGCTACACCTTC. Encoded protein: CASSLVANYGYTF.

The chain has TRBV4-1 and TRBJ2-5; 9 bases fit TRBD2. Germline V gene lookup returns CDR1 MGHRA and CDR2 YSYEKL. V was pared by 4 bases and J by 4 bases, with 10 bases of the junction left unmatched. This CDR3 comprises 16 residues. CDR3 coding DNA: TGCGCCAGCAGCCCCACCTTGTTGGGACTAGCAGAGACCCAGTACTTC. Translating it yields CASSPTLLGLAETQYF.

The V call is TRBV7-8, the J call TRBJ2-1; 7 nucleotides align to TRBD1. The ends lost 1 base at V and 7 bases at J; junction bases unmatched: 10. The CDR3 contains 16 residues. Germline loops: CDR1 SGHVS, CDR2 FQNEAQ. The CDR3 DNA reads TGTGCCAGCAGCTTAGTGGGCAGGGGGAGAGAGAATGAGCAGTTCTTC. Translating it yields CASSLVGRGRENEQFF.

CDR3 coding DNA: TGTGCCAGCAGTGAATTAGGGGGGGCCGGGAACTATGGCTACACCTTC. This gives the protein CASSELGGAGNYGYTF. The chain carries TRBV25-1 and TRBJ1-2, with D perhaps matching TRBD1 (6 bases). Germline V gene lookup returns CDR1 MGHDK and CDR2 SYGVNS. The CDR3 extends over 16 amino acids. Trimming left V 1 base short and J 2 bases short, with 14 bases between.

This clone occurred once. CDR3 nucleotide sequence: TGTGCCAGCAGCTTAGAACGGAGTACTAATGAAAAACTGTTTTTT. Amino acids: CASSLERSTNEKLFF. The J gene is TRBJ1-4, the V gene TRBV7-2; the D is unclear. CDR3 length: 15 amino acids. The germline gives CDR1 SGHTA, CDR2 FQGNSA. Deletions cut 1 base from V and 2 bases from J, with 8 bases between.

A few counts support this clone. For the CDR3, the DNA is TGTGCCAGTAGTCGCGGGGACACTGAAGCTTTCTTT. This gives the protein CASSRGDTEAFF. The chain combines TRBV19 with TRBJ1-1; D is unresolved. V lost 5 bases and J lost 3, with 7 bases in between. In germline, CDR1 is LNHDA, CDR2 SQIVND (reference sequence). This CDR3 spans 12 amino acids.

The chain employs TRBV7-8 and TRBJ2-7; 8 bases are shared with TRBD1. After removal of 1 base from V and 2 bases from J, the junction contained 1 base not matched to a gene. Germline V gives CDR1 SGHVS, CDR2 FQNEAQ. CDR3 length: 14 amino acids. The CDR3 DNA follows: TGTGCCAGCAGCTTAGGGACAGGGACCTACGAGCAGTACTTC. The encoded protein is CASSLGTGTYEQYF.

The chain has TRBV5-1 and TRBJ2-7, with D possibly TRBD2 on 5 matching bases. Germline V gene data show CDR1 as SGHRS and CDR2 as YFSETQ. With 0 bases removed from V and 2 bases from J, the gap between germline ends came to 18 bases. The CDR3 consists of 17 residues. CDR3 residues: CASSLASAGSLTYEQYF. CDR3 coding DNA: TGCGCCAGCAGCTTGGCTTCGGCGGGCTCATTAACCTACGAGCAGTACTTC.

This CDR3 is CASSYGGLAGVNEQFF. CDR3 DNA: TGTGCCAGCAGTTACGGCGGACTAGCGGGAGTCAATGAGCAGTTCTTC. The V call is TRBV6-6, the J call TRBJ2-1; 13 bases line up with TRBD2. CDR3 size: 16 residues. Germline CDR1 MNHNY, CDR2 SVGAGI (reference sequence). V was pared by 2 bases and J by 6 bases, with 4 bases of the junction left unmatched.

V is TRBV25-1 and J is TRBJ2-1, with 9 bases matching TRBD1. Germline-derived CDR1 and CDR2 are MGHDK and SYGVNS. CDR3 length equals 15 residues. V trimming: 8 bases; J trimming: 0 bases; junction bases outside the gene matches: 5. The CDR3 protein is CASGNRGPSYNEQFF. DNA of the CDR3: TGTGCCAGCGGAAACAGGGGGCCCTCCTACAATGAGCAGTTCTTC.

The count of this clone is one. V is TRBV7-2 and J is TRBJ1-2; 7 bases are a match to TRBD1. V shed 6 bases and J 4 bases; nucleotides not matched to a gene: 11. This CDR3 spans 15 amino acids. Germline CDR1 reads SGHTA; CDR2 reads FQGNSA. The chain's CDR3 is CASRPDRDRSYGYTF. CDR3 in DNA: TGTGCCAGCAGGCCAGACAGGGATCGTAGCTATGGCTACACCTTC.

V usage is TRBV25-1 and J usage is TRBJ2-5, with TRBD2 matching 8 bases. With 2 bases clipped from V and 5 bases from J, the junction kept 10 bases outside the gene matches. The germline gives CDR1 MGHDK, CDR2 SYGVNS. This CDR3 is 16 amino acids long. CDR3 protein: CASSEKVGLVQETQYF. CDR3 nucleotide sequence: TGTGCCAGCAGTGAAAAGGTGGGACTAGTACAGGAGACCCAGTACTTC.

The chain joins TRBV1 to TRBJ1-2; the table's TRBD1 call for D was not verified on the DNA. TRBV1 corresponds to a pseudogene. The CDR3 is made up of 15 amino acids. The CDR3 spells CTSSPPGVRGYGYTF. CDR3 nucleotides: TGCACCAGCAGCCCCCCAGGGGTTAGAGGTTATGGCTACACCTTC.

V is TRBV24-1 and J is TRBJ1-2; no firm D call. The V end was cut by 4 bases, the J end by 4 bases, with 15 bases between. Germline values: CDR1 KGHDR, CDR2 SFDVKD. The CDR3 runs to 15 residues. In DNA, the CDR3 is TGTGCCACCAGTGACCCGGCGCGGAAATCCTATGGCTACACCTTC. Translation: CATSDPARKSYGYTF.

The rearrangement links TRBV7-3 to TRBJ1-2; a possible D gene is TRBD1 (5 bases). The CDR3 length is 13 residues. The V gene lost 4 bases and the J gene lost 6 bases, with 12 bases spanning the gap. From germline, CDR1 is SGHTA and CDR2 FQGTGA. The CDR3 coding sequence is TGTGCCAGCAGCTCTCAGGGAGGAGATGGCTACACCTTC. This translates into CASSSQGGDGYTF.

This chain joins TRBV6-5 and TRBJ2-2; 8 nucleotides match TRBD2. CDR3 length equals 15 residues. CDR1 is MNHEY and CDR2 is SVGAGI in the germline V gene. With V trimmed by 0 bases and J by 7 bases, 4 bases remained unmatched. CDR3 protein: CASSYSGLAGGELFF. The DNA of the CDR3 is TGTGCCAGCAGTTACTCGGGGCTAGCGGGCGGGGAGCTGTTTTTT.

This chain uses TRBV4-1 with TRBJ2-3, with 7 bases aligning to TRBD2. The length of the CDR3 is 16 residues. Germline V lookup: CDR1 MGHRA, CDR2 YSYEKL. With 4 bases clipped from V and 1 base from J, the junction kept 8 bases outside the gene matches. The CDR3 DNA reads TGCGCCAGCAGCCGAAGTACTAGCGATCGCACAGATACGCAGTATTTT. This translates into CASSRSTSDRTDTQYF.

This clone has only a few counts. The CDR3 loop is CASSERTAGNTIYF. In DNA, the CDR3 is TGTGCCAGCAGTGAACGGACAGCTGGAAACACCATATATTTT. V usage is TRBV6-1 and J usage is TRBJ1-3, with D perhaps TRBD1 (6 bases). Trimming took 2 bases from V and 2 from J, leaving 7 bases between them. This CDR3 comprises 14 residues. Germline-derived CDR1 and CDR2 are MNHNS and SASEGT.

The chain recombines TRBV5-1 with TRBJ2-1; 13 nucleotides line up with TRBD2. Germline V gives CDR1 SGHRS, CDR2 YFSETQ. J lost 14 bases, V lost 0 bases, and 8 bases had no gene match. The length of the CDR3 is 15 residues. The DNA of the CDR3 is TGCGCCAGCAGCTTGGGGACTAGCGGGAGTGCCGGCAAGTTCTTC. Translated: CASSLGTSGSAGKFF. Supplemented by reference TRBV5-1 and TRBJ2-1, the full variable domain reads KAGVTQTPRYLIKTRGQQVTLSCSPISGHRSVSWYQQTPGQGLQFLFEYFSETQRNKGNFPGRFSGRQFSNSRSEMNVSTLELGDSALYLCASSLGTSGSAGKFFGPGTRLTVL.

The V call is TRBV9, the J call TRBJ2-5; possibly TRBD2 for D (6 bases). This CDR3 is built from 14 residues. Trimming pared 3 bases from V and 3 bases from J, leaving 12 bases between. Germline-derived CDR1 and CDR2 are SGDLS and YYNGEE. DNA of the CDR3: TGTGCCAGCAGCGGGCGGGACTCAAAAGAGACCCAGTACTTC. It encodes CASSGRDSKETQYF.

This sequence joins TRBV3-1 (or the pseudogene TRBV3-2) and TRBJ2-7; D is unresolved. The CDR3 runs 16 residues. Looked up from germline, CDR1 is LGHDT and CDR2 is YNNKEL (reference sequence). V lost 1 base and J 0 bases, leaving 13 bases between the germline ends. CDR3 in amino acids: CASSQVSAYSSYEQYF. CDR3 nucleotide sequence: TGTGCCAGCAGCCAAGTAAGCGCGTATAGCTCCTACGAGCAGTACTTC.

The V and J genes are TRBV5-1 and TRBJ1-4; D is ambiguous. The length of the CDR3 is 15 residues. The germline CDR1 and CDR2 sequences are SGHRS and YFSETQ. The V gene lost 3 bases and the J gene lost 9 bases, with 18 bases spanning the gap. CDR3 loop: CASSSLSGAPQKLFF. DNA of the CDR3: TGCGCCAGCAGCTCTTTGTCCGGAGCTCCGCAAAAACTGTTTTTT.

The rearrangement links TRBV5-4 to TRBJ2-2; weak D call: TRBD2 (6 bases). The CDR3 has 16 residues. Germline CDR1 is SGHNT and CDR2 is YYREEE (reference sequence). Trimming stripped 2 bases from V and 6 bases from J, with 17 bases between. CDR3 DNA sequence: TGTGCCAGCAGCTTACCCTTAGCCTCTAGCGCCGGGGAGCTGTTTTTT. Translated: CASSLPLASSAGELFF.